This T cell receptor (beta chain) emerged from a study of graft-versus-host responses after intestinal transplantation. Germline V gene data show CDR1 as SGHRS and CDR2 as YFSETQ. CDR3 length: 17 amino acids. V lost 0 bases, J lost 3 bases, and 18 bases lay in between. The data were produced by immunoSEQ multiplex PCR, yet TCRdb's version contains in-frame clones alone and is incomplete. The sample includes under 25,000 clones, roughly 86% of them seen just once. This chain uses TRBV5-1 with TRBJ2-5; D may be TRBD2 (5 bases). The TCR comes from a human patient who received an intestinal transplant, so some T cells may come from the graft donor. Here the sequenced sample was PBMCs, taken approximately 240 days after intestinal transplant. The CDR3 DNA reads TGCGCCAGCAGCTTGGGTGCGGGTTTGTCAGCAAAAGAGACCCAGTACTTC. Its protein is CASSLGAGLSAKETQYF. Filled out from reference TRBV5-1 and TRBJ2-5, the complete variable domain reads KAGVTQTPRYLIKTRGQQVTLSCSPISGHRSVSWYQQTPGQGLQFLFEYFSETQRNKGNFPGRFSGRQFSNSRSEMNVSTLELGDSALYLCASSLGAGLSAKETQYFGPGTRLLVL.